Given below is one T cell receptor (beta chain) in context. Its antigen is currently unknown. This sample is part of a study of OX40 agonist ivuxolimab in advanced cancers. On the study more broadly: Patients received ivuxolimab, an agonistic anti-OX40 (CD134) antibody. Patients got intravenous ivuxolimab at 0.01 to 10 mg/kg every 2 weeks. Earlier anti-PD-1, anti-PD-L1 or anti-CTLA-4 therapy was permitted; over 35% had received some. Overall study results and limits: By week 6 at 0.1 to 3.0 mg/kg, blood CD4+ and CD8+ T cells had expanded clonally.

TCRdb keeps only in-frame clones here, not all; method: immunoSEQ multiplex PCR. The data contain 72,000 or so clones, 89% of them singletons. The CDR3 is 14 amino acids. Trimming pared 1 base from V and 10 bases from J, leaving 14 bases between. CDR1 and CDR2 from the germline V gene are LGHNA and YNFKEQ. The rearrangement links TRBV4-2 to TRBJ2-4, with D possibly matching TRBD2 (5 bases). This receptor was obtained from an adult with an advanced solid tumor such as melanoma, head and neck, liver or kidney cancer. Sequenced here: CD4+ or CD8+ T cells sorted from blood, sampled in a trial of the OX40 agonist ivuxolimab. CDR3 bases: TGTGCCAGCAGCCAAGTAACTAGGAGGTCTATTCAGTACTTC. This encodes CASSQVTRRSIQYF.